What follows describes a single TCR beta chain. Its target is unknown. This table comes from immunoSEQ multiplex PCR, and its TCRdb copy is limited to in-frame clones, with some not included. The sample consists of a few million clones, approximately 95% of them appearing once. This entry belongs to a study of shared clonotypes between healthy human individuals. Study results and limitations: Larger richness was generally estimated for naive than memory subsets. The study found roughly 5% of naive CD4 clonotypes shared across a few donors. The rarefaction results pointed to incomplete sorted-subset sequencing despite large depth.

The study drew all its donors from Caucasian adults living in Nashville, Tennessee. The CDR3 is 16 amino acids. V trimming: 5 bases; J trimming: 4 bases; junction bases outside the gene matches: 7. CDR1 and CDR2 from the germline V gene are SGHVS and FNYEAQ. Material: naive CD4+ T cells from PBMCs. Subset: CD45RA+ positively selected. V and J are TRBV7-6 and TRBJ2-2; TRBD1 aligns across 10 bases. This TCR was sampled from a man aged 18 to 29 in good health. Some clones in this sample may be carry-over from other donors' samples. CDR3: CASSLGTGVSTGELFF. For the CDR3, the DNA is TGTGCCAGCAGCCTTGGGACAGGGGTTAGCACCGGGGAGCTGTTTTTT.